Described below is a single T cell receptor beta chain sequence and its context. Its antigen is not known. This entry belongs to a study of cytomegalovirus exposure and HLA in healthy donors. The donors were members of the validation cohort, which comprised about 120 subjects and was separate from the first cohort of 600 to 850 subjects. Germline lookup yields CDR1 LGHNT and CDR2 FRNRAP. This CDR3 has 13 residues. Trimming left V 6 bases short and J 7 bases short, with 15 bases between. Study-level findings and limits: Three CMV-associated chains proved CMV antigen-specific in vitro. The finding came from a later analysis; first-cohort TCR clusters tended to co-occur in the approximately 120 validation repertoires. The study found most TCR sequences rare, yet found some public TCRs in many donors.

Sequencing used immunoSEQ multiplex PCR; TCRdb keeps in-frame clones, though not all of them. The sample lists some 98,000 clones, roughly 87% occurring once. The sequence derives from a man aged 18 to 29 in good health and CMV-seropositive. Sequenced sample: PBMCs. The V and J genes are TRBV12-5 and TRBJ1-1; no clear D gene. The CDR3 nucleotides are TGTGCTAGTGGAACCCCCGGGAGGAATGAAGCTTTCTTT. As protein: CASGTPGRNEAFF.